This T cell receptor (beta chain) was captured by sequencing in a study of blood T cell repertoires in COVID-19. About the study: T cells, B-cell-depleted T cells, or PBMCs supplied cDNA or gDNA.

TCRdb's copy holds only in-frame clones and misses some; the assay was immunoSEQ multiplex PCR. Counted here are about 490,000 clones, over 75% occurring once; the ten biggest clones make up 3.2%. CDR3 length equals 18 residues. CDR1 LGHDT and CDR2 YNNKEL come from the germline V gene (reference sequence). With V trimmed by 2 bases and J by 6 bases, 11 bases remained unmatched. The chain recombines TRBV3-1 (or the pseudogene TRBV3-2) with TRBJ1-6, with 9 bases that match TRBD1. Sequencing was carried out using peripheral blood. The TCR originated in a human donor in a cohort sampled during active COVID-19. In DNA form, the CDR3 reads TGTGCCAGCAGCCAATCACAGGCTACGGGACAGGGTAATTCACCCCTCCACTTT. It translates to CASSQSQATGQGNSPLHF.